These T cell receptor beta chains were read from a single sample in a study of cytomegalovirus exposure and HLA in healthy donors. Assay: immunoSEQ multiplex PCR; the TCRdb copy retains only in-frame clones and omits some. The sample holds some 110,000 clones, about 80% seen once. Sequenced: PBMCs. The receptors were gathered from a man aged 25-45 years in good health and CMV-seronegative. CDR3s include the opening cysteine and the closing phenylalanine or tryptophan. The D gene is left open where the match is weak. Clone size is not always given. Where it is, it says once, few, many or a class for expanded clones.

V gene	clone size	J gene	D gene	CDR3 protein
TRBV6-5	-	TRBJ2-7	TRBD2	CASSYGTSGPYEQYF
TRBV6-6	-	TRBJ1-5	-	CASTLTDYQPQHF
TRBV25-1	-	TRBJ1-2	TRBD1	CASTGTGINYGYTF
TRBV13	-	TRBJ2-1	-	CASSLAAIGKQFF
TRBV19	-	TRBJ1-5	-	CASSISPNQPQHF
TRBV7-9	-	TRBJ1-2	TRBD1	CASSPPLGGTGLFRGGYTF
TRBV7-9	-	TRBJ2-3	-	CASSPTSGADTQYF
TRBV6-5	few	TRBJ1-1	-	CASSYSRPAEAFF
TRBV19	-	TRBJ1-2	-	CASSIQGTSDYGYTF
TRBV7-9	-	TRBJ2-1	TRBD2	CASSRLGASGRNEQFF
TRBV4-1	-	TRBJ2-5	TRBD2	CASSQGFPSGQETQYF
TRBV6-5	-	TRBJ1-5	-	CASFGGNQPQHF
TRBV6-1	-	TRBJ1-3	-	CASSEAAGWSGNTIYF
TRBV10-3	-	TRBJ2-5	-	CAISETGNQETQYF
TRBV6-5	-	TRBJ2-7	TRBD1	CASSYSGQESYEQYF
TRBV19	-	TRBJ1-5	-	CASSPVQGVDQPQHF
TRBV29-1	-	TRBJ2-1	-	CSERRNNEQFF
TRBV10-1	-	TRBJ2-3	-	CASSESRNQDTQYF